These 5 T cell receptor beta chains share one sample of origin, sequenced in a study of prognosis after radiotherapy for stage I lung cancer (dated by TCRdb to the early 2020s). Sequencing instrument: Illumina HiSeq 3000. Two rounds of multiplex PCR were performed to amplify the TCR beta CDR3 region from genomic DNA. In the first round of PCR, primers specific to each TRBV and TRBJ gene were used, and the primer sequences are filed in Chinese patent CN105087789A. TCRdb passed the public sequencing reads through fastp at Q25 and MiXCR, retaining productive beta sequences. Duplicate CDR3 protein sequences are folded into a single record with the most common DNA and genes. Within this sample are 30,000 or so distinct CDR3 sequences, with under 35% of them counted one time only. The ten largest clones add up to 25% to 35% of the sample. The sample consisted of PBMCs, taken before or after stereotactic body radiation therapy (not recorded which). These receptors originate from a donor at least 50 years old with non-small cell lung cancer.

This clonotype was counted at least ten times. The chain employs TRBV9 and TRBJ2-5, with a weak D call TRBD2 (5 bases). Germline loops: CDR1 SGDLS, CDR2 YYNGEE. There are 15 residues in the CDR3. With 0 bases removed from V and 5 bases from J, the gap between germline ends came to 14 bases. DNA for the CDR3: TGTGCCAGCAGCGTAGGGACCTGGCAGCGGGAGACCCAGTACTTC. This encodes CASSVGTWQRETQYF.

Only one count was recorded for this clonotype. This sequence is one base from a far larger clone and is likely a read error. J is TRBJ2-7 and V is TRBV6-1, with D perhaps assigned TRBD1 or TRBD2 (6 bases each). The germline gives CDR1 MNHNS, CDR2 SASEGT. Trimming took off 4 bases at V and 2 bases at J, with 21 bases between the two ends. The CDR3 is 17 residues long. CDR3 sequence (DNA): TGTGCCAGCAGTGGAGTATCGATGGCCGGGGGCCCCTACGAGCAGTACTTC. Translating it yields CASSGVSMAGGPYEQYF.

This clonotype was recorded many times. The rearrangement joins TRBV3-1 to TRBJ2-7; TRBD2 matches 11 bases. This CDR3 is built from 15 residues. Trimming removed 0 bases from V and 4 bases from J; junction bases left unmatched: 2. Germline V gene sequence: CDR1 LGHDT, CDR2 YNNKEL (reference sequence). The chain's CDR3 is CASSQDLAGGYEQYF. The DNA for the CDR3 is TGTGCCAGCAGCCAAGATCTAGCGGGAGGTTACGAGCAGTACTTC.

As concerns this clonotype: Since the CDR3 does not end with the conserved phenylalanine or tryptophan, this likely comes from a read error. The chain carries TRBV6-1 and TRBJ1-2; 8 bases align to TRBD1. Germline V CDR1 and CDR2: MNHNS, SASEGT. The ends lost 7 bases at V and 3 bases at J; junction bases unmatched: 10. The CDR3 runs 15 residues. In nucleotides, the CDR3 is TGTGCCAGCAAGCGTTCAGGGGGCCTGGACTATGGCTACACCCTC. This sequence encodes CASKRSGGLDYGYTL.

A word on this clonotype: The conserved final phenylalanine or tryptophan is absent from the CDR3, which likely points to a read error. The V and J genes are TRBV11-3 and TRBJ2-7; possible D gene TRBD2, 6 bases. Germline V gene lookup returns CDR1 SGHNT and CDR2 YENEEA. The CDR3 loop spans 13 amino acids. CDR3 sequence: CASSKTSDYEQYL. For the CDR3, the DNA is TGTGCCAGCAGCAAGACTAGTGATTACGAACAGTACTTA.